The T cell receptor (beta chain) described here comes from a study of blood T cell dynamics during melanoma immunotherapy (dated by TCRdb to the early 2020s). General notes on the study: All patients had metastatic melanoma and were given first-line pembrolizumab or nivolumab plus ipilimumab as standard of care in the United Kingdom. To find early correlates of response, peripheral T cell receptor repertoires were profiled in metastatic melanoma patients before and after one cycle of checkpoint inhibitor therapy. The training cohort consisted of consecutive patients, while an additional independent group of patients from the same centre was pooled to form an external validation set. General conclusions and limits of the study: The study could not determine whether the T cell clones driving repertoire changes were melanoma-specific or reflected general immune activation. The relatively small sample size was acknowledged as something that could potentially limit how far the results can be generalized. A bifurcated reorganization of the PBMC repertoire at W3, with increased clonality or increased diversity, was observed in patients who later achieved disease control, unlike in progressors.

Details on this clone: The target of this receptor is not known. It has no much larger one-base neighbor in the sample; base qualities were not kept.

The time point label corresponds to: pre-treatment baseline. Blood samples were collected before treatment (T0) and at week 3 (W3), after the first cycle of checkpoint blockade. Except for two patients with rapid clinical progression, response was assessed 12 weeks after the first infusion by RECIST 1.1; disease control meant complete response, partial response or stable disease. Patients were excluded for prior systemic cancer treatment, concomitant immunosuppressant therapy or synchronous other active malignancies. Bulk PBMC and plasma cell-free DNA were both sequenced for TCR beta so that circulating cells and T cell turnover could be tracked. PBMC were isolated from blood with Lymphoprep and SepMate tubes, followed by red cell lysis. DNA from PBMC and sorted T cell subsets was extracted with QIAamp DNA Blood Mini kits. For every bulk PBMC sample, a fixed 350 ng of DNA was loaded. TCR beta CDR3 sequences were amplified from genomic DNA with the immunoSEQ TCRb Assay kit following manufacturer instructions. The KAPA Library Quantification Kit for Illumina platforms was used to quantify the pooled libraries by qPCR. Sequencing of the pooled libraries was done on an Illumina NextSeq 500, with clustering at roughly 0.55-1.1 pM. For the original study's pipeline: TCR data were analyzed using immunoSEQ ANALYZER and the R LymphoSeq package. A rearrangement efficiency score was calculated as productive divided by the sum of productive and non-productive CDR3 sequences. Clonality was measured with the Gini coefficient and diversity with the Renyi index at alpha=1, and both measures were compared pairwise between timepoints within each patient. In LymphoSeq, clonal relatedness was computed using an edit distance of 3, and repertoire similarity was computed using the Bhattacharyya coefficient. To classify response, a linear discriminant analysis based on week-3 changes in clonality and diversity was built using the R MASS and caret packages. Here the immuneACCESS table is served through TCRdb, limited to in-frame sequences with V and J called. Missing clones are a known gap in these copies; in checked studies unresolved V genes cover under half, and the rest lacks a known reason. The DNA was the basis for D and trimming; V, J and clone size are from that table. A total of 20,000 to 30,000 clones appear in this sample, roughly 89% of them only once. In total, the top ten clones hold 3.5% to 6% of the sample.

Its CDR3 holds 13 amino acids, cysteine through phenylalanine. The sequence is cut down to CDR3 DNA, 39 bases in frame from base 1. V and J are trimmed by 4 bases and 9 bases, and the gene matches miss 0 bases of the junction. The germline V gene provides CDR1 SNHLY and CDR2 FYNNEI. The TCR comes from a human donor with melanoma. Specimen: blood, collected from a patient treated with checkpoint blockade. This sequence uses TRBV2 and TRBJ1-6; TRBD1 agrees with 10 junctional bases. The bases are TGTGCCAGCAGTGGACAGGGGGCTTCACCCCTCCACTTT. It translates to CASSGQGASPLHF.